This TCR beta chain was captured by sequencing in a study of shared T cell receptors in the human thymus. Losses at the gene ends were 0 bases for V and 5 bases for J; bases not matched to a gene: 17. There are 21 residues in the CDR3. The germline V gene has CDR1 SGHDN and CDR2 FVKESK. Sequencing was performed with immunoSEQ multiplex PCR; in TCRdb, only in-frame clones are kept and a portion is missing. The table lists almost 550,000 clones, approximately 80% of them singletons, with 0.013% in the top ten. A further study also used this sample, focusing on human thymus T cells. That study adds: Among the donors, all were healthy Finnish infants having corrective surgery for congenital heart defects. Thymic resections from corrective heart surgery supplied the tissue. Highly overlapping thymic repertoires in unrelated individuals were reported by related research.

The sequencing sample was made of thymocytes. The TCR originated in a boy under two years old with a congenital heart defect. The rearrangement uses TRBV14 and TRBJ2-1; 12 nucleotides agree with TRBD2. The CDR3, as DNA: TGTGCCAGCAGCCAAGAGGGCGACGCCCCGACTAGCGGGAGCGGACACAATGAGCAGTTCTTC. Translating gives CASSQEGDAPTSGSGHNEQFF.